The clone carrying this T cell receptor (beta chain) was seen a handful of times. The sample is drawn from a study of T cells in Graves' hyperthyroidism and ophthalmopathy. Researchers amplified the TCR beta CDR3 regions from RNA transcripts. TCR CDR3 underwent first-round RT-PCR with the HTBI primer set. TCRdb passed the multiplex PCR reads through MiXCR, listing each CDR3 protein once. The table shows fewer than 550,000 distinct CDR3 sequences, with around 14% occurring only once. Trimming at V came to 4 bases and at J to 3 bases, leaving 19 bases not matched to a gene. This CDR3 contains 20 residues. Germline V gene sequence: CDR1 ENHRY, CDR2 SYGVKD.

The chain joins TRBV10-3 to TRBJ2-3, with 10 bases that match TRBD2. Sequencing used blood. The receptor's source is a woman aged 18-29 years with Graves' hyperthyroidism. The CDR3 DNA sequence: TGTGCCATCAGTGCCCAGGGAAGCGGGGGGGCGCGAGGGAAGACAGATACGCAGTATTTT. Translation: CAISAQGSGGARGKTDTQYF.